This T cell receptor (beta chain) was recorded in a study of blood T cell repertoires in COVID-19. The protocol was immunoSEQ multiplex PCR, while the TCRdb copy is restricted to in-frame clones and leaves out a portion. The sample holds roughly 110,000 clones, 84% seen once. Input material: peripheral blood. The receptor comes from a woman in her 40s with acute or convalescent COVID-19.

Here the CDR3 DNA reads TGTGCCAGCAGCTTCGACAGTGAGACCCAGTACTTC. This translates into CASSFDSETQYF. The chain combines TRBV7-9 with TRBJ2-5; D might be TRBD1 (5 bases). The CDR3 loop spans 12 amino acids. In germline, CDR1 is SEHNR, CDR2 FQNEAQ (reference sequence). The germline V and J ends were trimmed by 3 bases and 5 bases, with 7 bases remaining between them.